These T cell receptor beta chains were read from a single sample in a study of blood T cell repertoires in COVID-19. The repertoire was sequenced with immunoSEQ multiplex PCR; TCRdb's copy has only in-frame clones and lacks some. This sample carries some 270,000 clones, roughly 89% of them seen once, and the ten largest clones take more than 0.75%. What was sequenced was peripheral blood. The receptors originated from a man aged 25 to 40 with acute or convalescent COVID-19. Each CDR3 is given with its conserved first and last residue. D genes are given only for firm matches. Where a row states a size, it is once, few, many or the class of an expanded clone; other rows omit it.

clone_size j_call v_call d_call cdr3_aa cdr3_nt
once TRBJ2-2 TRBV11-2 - CASSLGIHNTGELFF TGTGCCAGCAGCTTAGGTATACATAACACCGGGGAGCTGTTTTTT
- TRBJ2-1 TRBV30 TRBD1 CAWSVRDRGLYNEQFF TGTGCCTGGAGTGTACGGGACAGGGGGCTCTACAATGAGCAGTTCTTC
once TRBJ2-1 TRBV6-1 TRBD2 CASSEAGTRAYNEQFF TGTGCCAGCAGTGAAGCGGGGACTAGAGCTTACAATGAGCAGTTCTTC
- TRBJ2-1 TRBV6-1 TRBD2 CASSQRGVYNEQFF TGTGCCAGCAGCCAGCGGGGGGTCTACAATGAGCAGTTCTTC
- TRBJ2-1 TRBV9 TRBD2 CASSVEPSGGYNEQFF TGTGCCAGCAGCGTAGAGCCTAGCGGGGGTTACAATGAGCAGTTCTTC
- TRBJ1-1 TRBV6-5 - CASIPLGSTEAFF TGTGCCAGCATACCCCTGGGGAGCACTGAAGCTTTCTTT
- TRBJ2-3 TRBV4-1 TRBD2 CASSQVAEGLAGGTSTDTQYF TGCGCCAGCAGCCAAGTGGCGGAGGGACTAGCGGGGGGGACTAGCACAGATACGCAGTATTTT
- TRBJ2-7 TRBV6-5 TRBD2 CASSRLTSGSRNF TGTGCCAGCAGTCGCCTGACTAGCGGGAGTAGGAACTTC
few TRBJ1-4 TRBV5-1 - CASRGDLTNEKLFF TGCGCCAGCAGAGGGGATTTAACTAATGAAAAACTGTTTTTT
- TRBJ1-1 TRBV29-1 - CSVVVSQRGYTEAFF TGCAGCGTTGTAGTTTCCCAAAGGGGTTACACTGAAGCTTTCTTT
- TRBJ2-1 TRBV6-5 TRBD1 CASRHGTDYNEQFF TGTGCCAGCAGGCACGGGACAGACTACAATGAGCAGTTCTTC
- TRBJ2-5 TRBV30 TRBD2 CAWQRGGVETQYF TGTGCCTGGCAGCGGGGGGGCGTGGAGACCCAGTACTTC
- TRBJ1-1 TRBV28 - CASRPPIRLNTEAFF TGTGCCAGCAGACCCCCAATCAGATTGAACACTGAAGCTTTCTTT
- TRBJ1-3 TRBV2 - CASAALEYTIYF TGTGCCTCAGCAGCGCTTGAATACACCATATATTTT
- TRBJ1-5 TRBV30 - CAWSVLRGRVQPQHF TGTGCCTGGAGTGTACTCAGGGGAAGGGTTCAGCCCCAGCATTTT
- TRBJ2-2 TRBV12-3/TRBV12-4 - CASRALDGELFF TGTGCCAGCAGGGCTCTCGACGGGGAGCTGTTTTTT
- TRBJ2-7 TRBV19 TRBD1 CASSLDRGQTYEQYF TGTGCCAGTAGTCTGGACAGGGGGCAAACCTACGAGCAGTACTTC
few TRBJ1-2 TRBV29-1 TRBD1 CSVRQGNYGYTF TGCAGCGTCCGACAGGGGAACTATGGCTACACCTTC
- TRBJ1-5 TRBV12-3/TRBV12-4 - CASSFPSPQPQHF TGTGCCAGCAGTTTCCCAAGCCCGCAGCCCCAGCATTTT
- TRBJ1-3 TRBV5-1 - CASSSGLGGNTIYF TGCGCCAGCAGCTCGGGACTTGGAGGAAACACCATATATTTT
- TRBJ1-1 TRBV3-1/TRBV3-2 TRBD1 CASSPRTGNTEAFF TGTGCCAGCAGCCCCCGGACAGGGAACACTGAAGCTTTCTTT
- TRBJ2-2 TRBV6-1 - CASSETRGLNTGELFF TGTGCCAGCAGTGAAACAAGGGGACTTAACACCGGGGAGCTGTTTTTT
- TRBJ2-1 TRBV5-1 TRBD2 CASSLGGGNYNEQFF TGCGCCAGCAGCTTAGGCGGGGGGAACTACAATGAGCAGTTCTTC
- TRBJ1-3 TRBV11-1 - CASSFNRNTIYF TGTGCCAGCAGCTTCAACAGAAACACCATATATTTT
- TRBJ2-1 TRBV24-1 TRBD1 CATSDPRTGLNEQFF TGTGCCACCAGTGACCCTAGGACAGGGCTCAATGAGCAGTTCTTC
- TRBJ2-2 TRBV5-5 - CASSLSAGELFF TGTGCCAGCAGCTTGTCTGCCGGGGAGCTGTTTTTT
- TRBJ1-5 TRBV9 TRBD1 CASSVDRGPNQPQHF TGTGCCAGCAGCGTTGACAGGGGGCCTAATCAGCCCCAGCATTTT
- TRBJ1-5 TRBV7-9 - CASSLAGDRQPQHF TGTGCCAGCAGCTTAGCAGGGGATCGTCAGCCCCAGCATTTT
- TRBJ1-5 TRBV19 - CASSSVRSGTIDYSNQPQHF TGTGCCAGTAGTTCGGTGCGATCCGGGACAATCGATTATAGCAATCAGCCCCAGCATTTT
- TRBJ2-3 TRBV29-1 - CSAPGRRIDTQYF TGCAGCGCACCGGGCCGGAGGATAGATACGCAGTATTTT
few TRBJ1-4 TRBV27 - CASSFRGESWEKLFF TGTGCCAGCAGTTTCAGGGGCGAAAGTTGGGAAAAACTGTTTTTT
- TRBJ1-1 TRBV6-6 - CASSYQGWNTEAFF TGTGCCAGCAGTTATCAGGGTTGGAACACTGAAGCTTTCTTT
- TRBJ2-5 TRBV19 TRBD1 CASRHGTEETQYF TGTGCCAGTAGACACGGGACAGAAGAGACCCAGTACTTC
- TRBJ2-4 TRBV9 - CASSVDQGLDIQYF TGTGCCAGCAGCGTAGATCAGGGGTTGGACATTCAGTACTTC
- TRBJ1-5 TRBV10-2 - CASRRALGHQPQHF TGCGCCAGCAGAAGGGCCTTGGGGCATCAGCCCCAGCATTTT
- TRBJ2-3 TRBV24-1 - CAIRSRAPEGTQYF TGTGCCATAAGAAGCCGGGCCCCCGAGGGTACGCAGTATTTT
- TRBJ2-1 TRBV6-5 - CASSYFPGENEQFF TGTGCCAGCAGTTACTTCCCGGGGGAGAATGAGCAGTTCTTC
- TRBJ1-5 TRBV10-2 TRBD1 CASSEPGQVYQPQHF TGCGCCAGCAGTGAGCCCGGACAGGTGTACCAGCCCCAGCATTTT
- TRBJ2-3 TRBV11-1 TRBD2 CASSPQAGGSTDTQYF TGTGCCAGCAGCCCTCAAGCGGGGGGTAGCACAGATACGCAGTATTTT